A selection of T cell receptor beta chains follows, all from one sample in a study of blood T cells in healthy people across ages. TCRdb reanalysed the 5' RACE reads using MiXCR and keeps one entry per CDR3 protein. The sample records 780,000 or so distinct CDR3 sequences, around 25% being singletons. These data are also associated with another study on T cells of mothers and their children.

The sample taken for sequencing was blood. The receptors shown here come from a boy aged 5 to 17 in good health. CDR3s include the opening cysteine and the closing phenylalanine or tryptophan. The D gene is left open where the match is weak. Only part of the rows carry a size: once, few, many, or a class if the clone is expanded.

v_gene	j_gene	abundance	d_gene	CDR3nt	CDR3aa
TRBV9	TRBJ2-3	few	TRBD2	TGTGCCAGCAGCAGGGAGGTTGGGACTAGCGGAACAGATACACAGTATTTT	CASSREVGTSGTDTQYF
TRBV6-2/TRBV6-3	TRBJ2-2	-	-	TGTGCCAGCACGGACCCCTCAGACCGCGGGGAGCTGTTTTTT	CASTDPSDRGELFF
TRBV12-3/TRBV12-4	TRBJ2-7	few	TRBD1	TGTGCCAGCAGTCCCGGGACAGAGCACTACGAGCAGTACTTC	CASSPGTEHYEQYF
TRBV30	TRBJ1-1	-	TRBD1	TGTGCCTGGAATCAGGGGGAGGGGACTGAAGCTTTCTTT	CAWNQGEGTEAFF
TRBV7-9	TRBJ2-1	-	-	TGTGCCAGCATCGGGGAACGCTTACACAATGAGCAGTTCTTC	CASIGERLHNEQFF
TRBV6-5	TRBJ1-5	once	TRBD1	TGTGCCAGCAGTTACGCAGACAGGGGGGGGGTTTGGGGTCAGCCCCAGCATTTT	CASSYADRGGVWGQPQHF
TRBV7-2	TRBJ2-3	once	TRBD2	TGTGCCAGCAGCTTAGATGGGACTAGCGGGATGGGTGATACGCAGTATTTT	CASSLDGTSGMGDTQYF
TRBV2	TRBJ1-5	-	-	TGTGCCAGCACCCTAACAGGACCCCTCAATCAGCCCCAGCATTTT	CASTLTGPLNQPQHF
TRBV24-1	TRBJ2-5	few	-	TGTGCCACCAGTGATTTAGATGGGACGTACCAAGGGACCCAGTACTTC	CATSDLDGTYQGTQYF
TRBV19	TRBJ1-1	-	-	TGTGCCAGTAGTATAGAGGGTTTGAACACTGAAGCTTTCTTT	CASSIEGLNTEAFF
TRBV29-1	TRBJ2-1	-	TRBD2	TGCAGCGCGAAGAAGGAACTAGCGGGATTGGGTGAGCAGTTCTTC	CSAKKELAGLGEQFF
TRBV29-1	TRBJ2-1	few	TRBD1	TGCAGCGTTGATGGACAGGGGAGCGACAATGAGCAGTTCTTC	CSVDGQGSDNEQFF
TRBV4-3	TRBJ2-3	few	-	TGCGCCAGCAGCCTCAACCCGCGAGGGGCAAGCACAGATACGCAGTATTTT	CASSLNPRGASTDTQYF
TRBV2	TRBJ2-3	-	-	TGTGCCAGCGTCGGGGAGAACACAGATACGCAGTATTTT	CASVGENTDTQYF
TRBV2	TRBJ1-6	few	TRBD1	TGTGCCAGCAGTGACCAGACAGGGATTAATTCACCCCTCCACTTT	CASSDQTGINSPLHF
TRBV18	TRBJ1-5	-	TRBD1	TGTGCCAGCTCACCACCGGGGACAGGGGTTCAGCCCCAGCATTTT	CASSPPGTGVQPQHF
TRBV29-1	TRBJ2-7	few	-	TGCAGCGTTCAGGAAACAGGGTCCGAGCAGTACTTC	CSVQETGSEQYF
TRBV12-3/TRBV12-4	TRBJ2-3	once	-	TGTGCCAGCAGTTTAAGGCAGCACACAGATACGCAGTATTTT	CASSLRQHTDTQYF
TRBV4-3	TRBJ2-1	few	TRBD2	TGCGCCAGCAGCCAAGATTATACTAGCGGGAGCCATGAGCAGTTCTTC	CASSQDYTSGSHEQFF
TRBV15	TRBJ2-5	-	TRBD2	TGTGCCACCAGCGGACCGAGTAGCGGGAGACGTTCGGAGACCCAGTACTTC	CATSGPSSGRRSETQYF
TRBV5-6	TRBJ1-2	few	-	TGTGCCAGCAGCTCCCGGGCCCCACAAACGGGCTACACCTTC	CASSSRAPQTGYTF
TRBV4-3	TRBJ1-1	-	-	TGCGCCAGCAGCCAAGGTGTCAGGCCCCCGACAGTTAAGAACACTGAAGCTTTCTTT	CASSQGVRPPTVKNTEAFF
TRBV4-3	TRBJ2-5	-	-	TGCGCCAGCAGCCAAGATAGGGGAGAAGGGACGAATTTCTTC	CASSQDRGEGTNFF
TRBV20-1	TRBJ2-1	few	-	TGCAGTGCACCGACCGGCGGGAACTACAATGAGCAGTTCTTC	CSAPTGGNYNEQFF
TRBV11-2	TRBJ1-6	-	-	TGTGCCAGCAGCTTATTAGGGAATGGTTCACCCCTCCACTTT	CASSLLGNGSPLHF
TRBV7-8	TRBJ1-5	few	-	TGTGCCAGCAGCTTAGCGGCAGGGGACGGTCAGCCCCAGCATTTT	CASSLAAGDGQPQHF
TRBV29-1	TRBJ2-5	-	TRBD2	TGCAGCGTTCAACTAGCGGGAAAAGAGACCCAGTACTTC	CSVQLAGKETQYF
TRBV7-3	TRBJ2-5	few	-	TGTGCCAGCAGCCCGATGCGGAGCCCGGGTGAGACCCAGTACTTC	CASSPMRSPGETQYF
TRBV27	TRBJ2-2	-	TRBD2	TGTGCCAGCAGTTTAGCGGGAGGCCCCTTGAGGGAGCTGTTTTTT	CASSLAGGPLRELFF
TRBV6-5	TRBJ2-1	-	-	TGTGCCAGCAGTCTCAAGAGCTCCTACAATGAGCAGTTCTTC	CASSLKSSYNEQFF
TRBV3-1	TRBJ2-7	few	TRBD1	TGTGCCAGCAGCCAAGGGGACAGATCCTACGAGCAGTACTTC	CASSQGDRSYEQYF
TRBV6-5	TRBJ1-3	-	-	TGTGCCAGCGAAGGAACCTCTGGAAACACCATATATTTT	CASEGTSGNTIYF
TRBV6-2/TRBV6-3	TRBJ2-5	few	-	TGTGCCAGCAGTTCTAGCGAGCAAGAGACCCAGTACTTC	CASSSSEQETQYF
TRBV3-1	TRBJ1-1	-	TRBD1	TGTGCCAGCAGCCAAGGACAGGGGTACACTGAAGCTTTCTTT	CASSQGQGYTEAFF
TRBV9	TRBJ1-4	-	-	TGTGCCAGCCGAGGGTCAGGTAATGAAAAACTGTTTTTT	CASRGSGNEKLFF
TRBV5-1	TRBJ1-6	-	-	TGCGCCAGCGCGGAAGGACATTCACCCCTCCACTTT	CASAEGHSPLHF
TRBV4-2	TRBJ1-1	few	-	TGTGCCAGCAGCCAGGACACAGGGAACACTGAAGCTTTCTTT	CASSQDTGNTEAFF
TRBV2	TRBJ2-2	-	-	TGTGCCAGCAGTGGGAGGGGGGAGCTGTTTTTT	CASSGRGELFF
TRBV4-3	TRBJ2-5	-	-	TGCCCCAGCAGCCAAGAACGGAGGGTTCAAGAGACCCAGTACTTC	CPSSQERRVQETQYF
TRBV25-1	TRBJ2-1	few	TRBD2	TGTGCCAGCAGGACTAGCGGAAACAATGAGCAGTTCTTC	CASRTSGNNEQFF
TRBV7-9	TRBJ2-2	few	-	TGTGCCACCTCCACAGTGAACACCGGGGGGCTGTTTTTT	CATSTVNTGGLFF
TRBV29-1	TRBJ2-1	-	TRBD2	TGCAGCGTTGTTGACGGGAGGCTGGAGAATGAGCAGTTCTTC	CSVVDGRLENEQFF
TRBV12-3/TRBV12-4	TRBJ1-2	-	-	TGTGCCAGCAGTTTAACAGGGTTCGGTGGCTACACCTTC	CASSLTGFGGYTF
TRBV19	TRBJ1-2	-	TRBD1	TGTGCCAGTAGCAAGGGACAGGGACGAATGTTTGATGGCTACACCTTC	CASSKGQGRMFDGYTF
TRBV28	TRBJ1-5	-	TRBD1	TGTGCCAGCAGCCAATACAGGGGGCTTAGCAATCAGCCCCAGCATTTT	CASSQYRGLSNQPQHF
TRBV20-1	TRBJ2-3	-	-	TGCAGTGCTAGTAGGGGGATGGGCTCCGATACGCAGTATTTT	CSASRGMGSDTQYF
TRBV4-1	TRBJ2-3	-	-	TGCGCCAGCAGCCAAGTCCACGGGAGCACTACAGATACGCAGTATTTT	CASSQVHGSTTDTQYF
TRBV12-3/TRBV12-4	TRBJ1-5	-	TRBD1	TGTGCCACAAAACAGGGGAGCAATCAGCCCCAGCATTTT	CATKQGSNQPQHF
TRBV28	TRBJ1-2	few	-	TGTGCCAGCAGTTTCGAGATGTTCAATGGCTACACCTTC	CASSFEMFNGYTF
TRBV4-3	TRBJ2-6	-	-	TGCGCCAGCAGCCAAGATTCCGGGACTGGGGCCAACGTCCTGACTTTC	CASSQDSGTGANVLTF
TRBV2	TRBJ2-7	-	-	TGTGCCAGCGATGGTAACAGGAGAACCTACGAGCAGTACTTC	CASDGNRRTYEQYF
TRBV6-6	TRBJ2-5	-	-	TGTGCCAGCAGTCAACCTTTTGTGGACAAAGAGACCCAGTACTTC	CASSQPFVDKETQYF
TRBV5-1	TRBJ2-1	-	TRBD1	TGCGCCAGCAGCGACGGGACAGGGGAAGAGCAGTTCTTC	CASSDGTGEEQFF
TRBV4-3	TRBJ2-7	many	-	TGCGCCAGCAGCCAAGCCGCCTCGGGTTCCTACGAGCAGTACTTC	CASSQAASGSYEQYF
TRBV20-1	TRBJ2-4	few	-	TGCAGTGCTAGAGATGAGGTCAGCAGCCAAAACATTCAGTACTTC	CSARDEVSSQNIQYF
TRBV5-1	TRBJ1-2	-	-	TGCGCCAGCAGCGTGGACCATGGAGATGGCTACACCTTC	CASSVDHGDGYTF
TRBV24-1	TRBJ2-7	few	-	TGTGCCACCAGTGACCCCGGACAGAGCTACGAGCAGTACTTC	CATSDPGQSYEQYF
TRBV29-1	TRBJ2-1	few	-	TGCAGCGTTGAGGGTAGCGGTCCTAACAATGAGCAGTTCTTC	CSVEGSGPNNEQFF
TRBV4-3	TRBJ2-7	few	TRBD2	TGCGCCAGCAGTGATAGTGCGGCCGCGACTAGCGGATACGAGCAGTACTTC	CASSDSAAATSGYEQYF